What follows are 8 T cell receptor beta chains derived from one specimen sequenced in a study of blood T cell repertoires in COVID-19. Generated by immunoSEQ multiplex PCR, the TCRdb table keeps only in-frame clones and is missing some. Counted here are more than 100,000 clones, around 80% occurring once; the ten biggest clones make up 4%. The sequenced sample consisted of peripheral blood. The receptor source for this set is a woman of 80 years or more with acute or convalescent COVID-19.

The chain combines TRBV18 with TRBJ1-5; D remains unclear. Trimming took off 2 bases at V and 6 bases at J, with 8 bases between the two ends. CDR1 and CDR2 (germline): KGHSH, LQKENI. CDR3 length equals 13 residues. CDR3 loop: CASSPMESQPQHF. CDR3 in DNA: TGTGCCAGCTCACCAATGGAGAGTCAGCCCCAGCATTTT. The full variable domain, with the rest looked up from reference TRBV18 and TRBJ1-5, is NAGVMQNPRHLVRRRGQEARLRCSPMKGHSHVYWYRQLPEEGLKFMVYLQKENIIDESGMPKERFSAEFPKEGPSILRIQQVVRGDSAAYFCASSPMESQPQHFGDGTRLSIL.

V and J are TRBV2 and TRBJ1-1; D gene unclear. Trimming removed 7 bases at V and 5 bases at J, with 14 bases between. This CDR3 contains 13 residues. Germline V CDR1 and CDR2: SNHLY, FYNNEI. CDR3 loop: CASIFGSGTEAFF. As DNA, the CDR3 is TGTGCCAGCATCTTCGGGTCCGGGACTGAAGCTTTCTTT.

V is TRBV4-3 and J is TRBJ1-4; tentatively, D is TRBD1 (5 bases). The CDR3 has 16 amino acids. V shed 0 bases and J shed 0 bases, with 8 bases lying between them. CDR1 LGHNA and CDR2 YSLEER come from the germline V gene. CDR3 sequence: CASSQDGGATNEKLFF. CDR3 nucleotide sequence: TGCGCCAGCAGCCAAGATGGGGGGGCAACTAATGAAAAACTGTTTTTT.

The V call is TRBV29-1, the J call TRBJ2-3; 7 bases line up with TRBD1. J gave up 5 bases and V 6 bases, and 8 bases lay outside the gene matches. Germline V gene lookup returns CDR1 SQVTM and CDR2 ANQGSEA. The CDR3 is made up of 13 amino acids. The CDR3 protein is CSVATGVRDTQYF. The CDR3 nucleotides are TGCAGCGTGGCAACAGGGGTGAGAGATACGCAGTATTTT.

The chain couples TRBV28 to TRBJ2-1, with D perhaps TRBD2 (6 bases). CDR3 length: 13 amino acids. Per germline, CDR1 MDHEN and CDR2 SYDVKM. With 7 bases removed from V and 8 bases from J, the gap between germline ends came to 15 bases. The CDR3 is CASNLEGLHEQFF. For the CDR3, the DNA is TGTGCCAGCAATCTGGAGGGGTTGCATGAGCAGTTCTTC. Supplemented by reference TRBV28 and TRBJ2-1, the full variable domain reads DVKVTQSSRYLVKRTGEKVFLECVQDMDHENMFWYRQDPGLGLRLIYFSYDVKMKEKGDIPEGYSVSREKKERFSLILESASTNQTSMYLCASNLEGLHEQFFGPGTRLTVL.

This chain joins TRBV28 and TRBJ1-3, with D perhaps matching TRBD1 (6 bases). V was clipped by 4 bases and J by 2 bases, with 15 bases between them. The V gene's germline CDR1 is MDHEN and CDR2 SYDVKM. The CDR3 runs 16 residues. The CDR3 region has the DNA TGTGCCAGCAGTTCCCCCCAAGGGGGAACTGGAAACACCATATATTTT. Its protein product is CASSSPQGGTGNTIYF.

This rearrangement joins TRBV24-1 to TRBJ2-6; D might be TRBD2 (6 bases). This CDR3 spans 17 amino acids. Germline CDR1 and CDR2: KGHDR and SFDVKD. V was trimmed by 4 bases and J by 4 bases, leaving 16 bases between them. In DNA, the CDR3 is TGTGCCACCAGTGAGGGGGGATGGGGACCCGGGGCCAACGTCCTGACTTTC. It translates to CATSEGGWGPGANVLTF.

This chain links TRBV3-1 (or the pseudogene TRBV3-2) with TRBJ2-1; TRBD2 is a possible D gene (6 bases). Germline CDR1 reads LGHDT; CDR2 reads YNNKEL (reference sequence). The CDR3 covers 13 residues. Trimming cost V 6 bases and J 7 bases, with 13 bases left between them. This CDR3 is CASRVGSWNEQFF. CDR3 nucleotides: TGTGCCAGCAGGGTCGGGAGCTGGAATGAGCAGTTCTTC.